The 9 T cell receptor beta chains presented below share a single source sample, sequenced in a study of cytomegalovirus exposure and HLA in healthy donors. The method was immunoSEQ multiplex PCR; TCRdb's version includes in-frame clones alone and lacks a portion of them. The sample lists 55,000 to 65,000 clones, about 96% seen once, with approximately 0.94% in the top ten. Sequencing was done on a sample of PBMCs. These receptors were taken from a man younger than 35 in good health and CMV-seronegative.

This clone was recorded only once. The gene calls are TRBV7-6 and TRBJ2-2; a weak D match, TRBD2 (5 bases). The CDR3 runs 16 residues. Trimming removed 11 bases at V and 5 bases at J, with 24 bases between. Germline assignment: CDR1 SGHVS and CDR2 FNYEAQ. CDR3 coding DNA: TGTGCCTCTAGCTTACGGTGGCAGGAGAATACCGGGGAGCTGTTTTTT. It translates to CASSLRWQENTGELFF.

CDR3: CASSYLSLKSNEQFF. The CDR3 DNA is TGTGCCAGCAGTTATCTGAGCCTCAAATCGAATGAGCAGTTCTTC. This rearrangement joins TRBV6-5 to TRBJ2-1, with no clear D. Trimming stripped 3 bases from V and 7 bases from J, with 16 bases between. The CDR3 consists of 15 residues. Germline CDR1 MNHEY, CDR2 SVGAGI.

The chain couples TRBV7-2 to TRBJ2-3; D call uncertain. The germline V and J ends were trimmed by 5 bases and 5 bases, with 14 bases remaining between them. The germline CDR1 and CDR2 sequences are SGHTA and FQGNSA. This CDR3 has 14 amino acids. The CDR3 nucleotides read TGTGCCAGCAGCATAAGCCTTTCGGGAGATACGCAGTATTTT. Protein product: CASSISLSGDTQYF.

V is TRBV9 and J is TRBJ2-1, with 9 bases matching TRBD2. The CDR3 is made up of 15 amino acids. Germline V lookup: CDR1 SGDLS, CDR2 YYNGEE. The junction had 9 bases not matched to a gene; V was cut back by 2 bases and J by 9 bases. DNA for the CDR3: TGTGCCAGCAGCGTCCGACTAGCGGAGGAGACTGAGCAGTTCTTC. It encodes CASSVRLAEETEQFF.

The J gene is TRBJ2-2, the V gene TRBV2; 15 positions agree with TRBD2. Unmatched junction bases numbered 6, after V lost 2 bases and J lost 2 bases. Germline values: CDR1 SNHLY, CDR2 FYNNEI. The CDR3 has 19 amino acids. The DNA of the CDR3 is TGTGCCAGCAGTGAAAGCAGGACTAGCGGGGGGGGTAACACCGGGGAGCTGTTTTTT. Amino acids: CASSESRTSGGGNTGELFF.

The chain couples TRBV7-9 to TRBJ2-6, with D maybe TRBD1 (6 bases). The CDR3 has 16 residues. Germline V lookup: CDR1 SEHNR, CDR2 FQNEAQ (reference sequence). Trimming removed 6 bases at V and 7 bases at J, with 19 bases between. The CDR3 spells CASRATAGVNANVLTF. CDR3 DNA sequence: TGTGCCAGCAGGGCGACCGCAGGGGTTAACGCCAACGTCCTGACTTTC.

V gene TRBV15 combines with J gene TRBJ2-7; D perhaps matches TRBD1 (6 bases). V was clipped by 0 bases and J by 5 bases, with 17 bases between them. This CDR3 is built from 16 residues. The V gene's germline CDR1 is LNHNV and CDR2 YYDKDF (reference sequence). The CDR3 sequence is CATSRDPEQGRDEQYF. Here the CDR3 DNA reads TGTGCCACCAGCAGAGATCCTGAGCAGGGGCGAGACGAGCAGTACTTC.

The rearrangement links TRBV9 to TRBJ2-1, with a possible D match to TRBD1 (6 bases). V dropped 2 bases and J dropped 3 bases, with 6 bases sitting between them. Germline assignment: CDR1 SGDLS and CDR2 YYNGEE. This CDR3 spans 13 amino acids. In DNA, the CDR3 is TGTGCCAGCAGCGTGGACAGCTACAATGAGCAGTTCTTC. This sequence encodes CASSVDSYNEQFF. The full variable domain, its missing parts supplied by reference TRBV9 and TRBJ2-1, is DSGVTQTPKHLITATGQRVTLRCSPRSGDLSVYWYQQSLDQGLQFLIQYYNGEERAKGNILERFSAQQFPDLHSELNLSSLELGDSALYFCASSVDSYNEQFFGPGTRLTVL.

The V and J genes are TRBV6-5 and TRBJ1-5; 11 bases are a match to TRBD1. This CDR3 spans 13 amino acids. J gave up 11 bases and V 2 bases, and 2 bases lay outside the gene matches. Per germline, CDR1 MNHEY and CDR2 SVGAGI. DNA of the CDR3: TGTGCCAGCAGTTACGGACAGGGGGCGGCCCAGCATTTT. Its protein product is CASSYGQGAAQHF.